This TCR beta chain appears in the sequencing data of a study of blood T cells in healthy people across ages. Combining a sample-barcoded 5' primer with a J-beta primer mix, a second PCR ran for 7 to 11 cycles. TCRdb reprocessed the 5' RACE reads with MiXCR, giving one entry per CDR3 protein. The sample lists 650,000 or so distinct CDR3 sequences; 40% to 65% were seen once. CDR3 length: 14 residues. Germline CDR1 reads SEHNR; CDR2 reads FQNEAQ (reference sequence). The ends were cut back, 8 bases at V and 0 bases at J, with 13 bases in the middle. Isolating PBMCs gave at least 7 million of these cells per sample.

V usage is TRBV7-9 and J usage is TRBJ2-5; D gene uncertain. This TCR came from a woman of 80 years or more in good health. Sequencing was done on a sample of blood. CDR3 amino acids: CASRAAKYQETQYF. Written as DNA, the CDR3 is TGTGCCAGCCGGGCGGCAAAATACCAAGAGACCCAGTACTTC.